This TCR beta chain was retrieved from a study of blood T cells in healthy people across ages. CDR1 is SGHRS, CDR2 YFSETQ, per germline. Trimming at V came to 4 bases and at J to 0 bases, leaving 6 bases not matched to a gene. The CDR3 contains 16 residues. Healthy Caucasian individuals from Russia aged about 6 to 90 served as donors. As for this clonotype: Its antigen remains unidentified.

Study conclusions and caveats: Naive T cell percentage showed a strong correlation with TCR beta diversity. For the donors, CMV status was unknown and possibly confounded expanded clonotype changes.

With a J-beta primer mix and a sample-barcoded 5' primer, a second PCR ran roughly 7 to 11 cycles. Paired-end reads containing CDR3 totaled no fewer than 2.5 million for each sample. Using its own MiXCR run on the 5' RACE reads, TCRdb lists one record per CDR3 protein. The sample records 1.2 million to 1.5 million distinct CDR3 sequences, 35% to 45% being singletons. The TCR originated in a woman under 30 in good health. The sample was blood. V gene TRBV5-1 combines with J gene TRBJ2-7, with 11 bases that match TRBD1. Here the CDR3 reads CASSTWDRGISYEQYF. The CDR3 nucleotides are TGCGCCAGCAGCACGTGGGACAGGGGGATCTCCTACGAGCAGTACTTC. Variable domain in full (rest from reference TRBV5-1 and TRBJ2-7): KAGVTQTPRYLIKTRGQQVTLSCSPISGHRSVSWYQQTPGQGLQFLFEYFSETQRNKGNFPGRFSGRQFSNSRSEMNVSTLELGDSALYLCASSTWDRGISYEQYFGPGTRLTVT.